The entry that follows covers one T cell receptor beta chain sequence. The same CDR3 arises from other DNA sequences in this sample as well. The sample originates from a study of blood T cell repertoires in COVID-19. The assay was immunoSEQ multiplex PCR, and TCRdb's table has in-frame clones only and misses some. The sample consists of over 100,000 clones, approximately 90% of them appearing once. This TCR came from a human donor in a cohort sampled during active COVID-19. The source material was peripheral blood.

In DNA, the CDR3 is TGTGCCAGCAGCTCCGGGGAGACCCAGTACTTC. Its protein is CASSSGETQYF. This chain uses TRBV7-9 with TRBJ2-5, with no clear D. Germline V CDR1 and CDR2: SEHNR, FQNEAQ (reference sequence). CDR3 size: 11 residues. V was pared by 4 bases and J by 5 bases, with 5 bases between.